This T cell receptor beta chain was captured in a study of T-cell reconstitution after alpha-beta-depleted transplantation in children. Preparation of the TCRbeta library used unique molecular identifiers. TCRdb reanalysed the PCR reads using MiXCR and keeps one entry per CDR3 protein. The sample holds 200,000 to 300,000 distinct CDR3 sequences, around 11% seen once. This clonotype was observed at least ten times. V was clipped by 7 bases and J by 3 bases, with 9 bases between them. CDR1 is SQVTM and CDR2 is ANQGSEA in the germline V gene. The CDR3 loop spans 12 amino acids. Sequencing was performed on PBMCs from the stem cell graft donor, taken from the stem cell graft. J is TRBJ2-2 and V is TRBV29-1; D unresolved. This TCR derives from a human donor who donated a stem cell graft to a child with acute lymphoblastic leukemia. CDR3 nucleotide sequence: TGCAGCGCGTTCCATGACACCGGGGAGCTGTTTTTT. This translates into CSAFHDTGELFF.